A single sample gave rise to the 18 T cell receptor beta chains below, sequenced in a study of blood T cell repertoires in COVID-19. The table came from immunoSEQ multiplex PCR; TCRdb's copy has only in-frame clones and leaves some out. The sample consists of fewer than 200,000 clones, roughly 79% of them appearing once. The sequencing input was peripheral blood. The receptors were gathered from a woman older than 75 with acute or convalescent COVID-19.

The rearrangement uses TRBV25-1 and TRBJ1-4; possibly TRBD1 for D (6 bases). The CDR3 sequence is 15 residues long. The ends were cut back, 4 bases at V and 5 bases at J, with 14 bases in the middle. Per the germline V gene, CDR1 is MGHDK and CDR2 is SYGVNS. This CDR3 reads CASSVGGAGNEKLFF. The CDR3 DNA follows: TGTGCCAGCAGTGTTGGGGGGGCCGGGAATGAAAAACTGTTTTTT.

The V gene is TRBV6-5, the J gene TRBJ1-6; 12 bases match TRBD1. This CDR3 region has 15 residues. Germline trimming cut 6 bases from V and 10 bases from J; bases unmatched to any gene: 7. Germline-derived CDR1 and CDR2 are MNHEY and SVGAGI. CDR3 loop: CASRRDRGQGSPLHF. The CDR3 nucleotides are TGTGCCAGCAGAAGGGACAGGGGGCAAGGGTCACCCCTCCACTTT.

V is TRBV27 and J is TRBJ1-5; possible D gene TRBD1, 6 bases. The germline CDR1 and CDR2 sequences are MNHEY and SMNVEV (reference sequence). This CDR3 contains 16 residues. The germline V and J ends were trimmed by 5 bases and 7 bases, with 21 bases remaining between them. The CDR3 coding sequence is TGTGCCAGCAGTCCAACCCAGGGGAACTTGGGCCAGCCCCAGCATTTT. This gives the protein CASSPTQGNLGQPQHF.

This clone was seen a handful of times. The rearrangement uses TRBV19 and TRBJ2-3; possibly TRBD2 for D (6 bases). The CDR3 is 15 residues long. V was cut by 2 bases and J by 4 bases, with 13 bases left in between. Germline V gene data show CDR1 as LNHDA and CDR2 as SQIVND (reference sequence). CDR3 bases: TGTGCCAGTAGTATATCGGCTAGCGATCCAGATACGCAGTATTTT. Its protein product is CASSISASDPDTQYF.

The chain is built from TRBV5-1 and TRBJ2-7; the D gene is possibly TRBD2 (6 bases). The CDR3 spans 15 residues. Trimming shortened V by 3 bases and J by 4 bases, and 17 bases separated the two germline ends. Germline CDR1 reads SGHRS; CDR2 reads YFSETQ. The CDR3 DNA is TGCGCCAGCAGCTGGGGAGAGGGAGGCACTTACGAGCAGTACTTC. Translating it yields CASSWGEGGTYEQYF.

This clone has a single count. The V and J genes are TRBV6-4 and TRBJ1-6; 7 bases line up with TRBD1. The CDR3 sequence is 15 residues long. Germline CDR1 MRHNA, CDR2 SNTAGT. J was trimmed by 8 bases and V by 6 bases; bases with no gene match: 10. CDR3 sequence: CASRDRSSRDSPLHF. The CDR3 DNA follows: TGTGCCAGCAGGGACAGGTCTTCACGGGATTCACCCCTCCACTTT.

The CDR3 protein is CASSIGQVNSPLHF. The DNA of the CDR3 is TGTGCCAGCAGCATCGGACAGGTCAATTCACCCCTCCACTTT. The genes are TRBV7-9 and TRBJ1-6; 7 bases line up with TRBD1. CDR1 and CDR2 (germline): SEHNR, FQNEAQ (reference sequence). This CDR3 has 14 amino acids. V lost 5 bases, J lost 7 bases, and 5 bases stayed unmatched.

This clone turned up a few times. Other DNA sequences in this sample translate to the same CDR3. The chain couples TRBV5-1 to TRBJ1-6; 10 bases match TRBD1. Germline CDR1 and CDR2: SGHRS and YFSETQ. This CDR3 spans 15 amino acids. The V and J ends lost 0 bases and 8 bases, in that order; junction bases with no gene match: 2. This chain's CDR3 is CASSLEGQGHSPLHF. The CDR3 DNA reads as TGCGCCAGCAGCTTGGAGGGACAGGGGCATTCACCCCTCCACTTT.

Only a few counts were recorded for this clone. This chain connects TRBV6-6 to TRBJ2-7; D might be TRBD1 (6 bases). The ends were cut back, 0 bases at V and 5 bases at J, with 14 bases in the middle. CDR1 and CDR2 from the germline V gene are MNHNY and SVGAGI (reference sequence). The CDR3 covers 15 residues. The CDR3 DNA follows: TGTGCCAGCAGTTACTCAGGCACAGGGTGGGACGAGCAGTACTTC. This encodes CASSYSGTGWDEQYF.

CDR3 protein: CASRPISGEAFF. The CDR3 nucleotides read TGTGCCAGCAGACCAATCTCGGGTGAAGCTTTCTTT. The rearrangement joins TRBV27 to TRBJ1-1; D is unresolved. CDR1 and CDR2 from the germline V gene are MNHEY and SMNVEV (reference sequence). The CDR3 has 12 amino acids. The V end was cut by 6 bases, the J end by 7 bases, with 12 bases between.

This clone has only one observation. This sequence joins TRBV2 and TRBJ2-7; TRBD2 aligns across 7 bases. The CDR3 is 16 residues long. V gave up 3 bases and J gave up 2 bases; unmatched junction bases: 10. The germline V gene has CDR1 SNHLY and CDR2 FYNNEI. The CDR3 DNA reads as TGTGCCAGCAGTGATTGGCTGAGCGGGACTCCCTACGAGCAGTACTTC. It codes for CASSDWLSGTPYEQYF.

V usage is TRBV6-2 or TRBV6-3 and J usage is TRBJ2-3, with D possibly matching TRBD2 (6 bases). The germline gives CDR1 MNHEY, CDR2 SVGEGT. CDR3 length: 13 residues. The V gene lost 4 bases and the J gene lost 3 bases, with 8 bases spanning the gap. The CDR3 here is CASSSAGTDTQYF. CDR3 DNA: TGTGCCAGCAGTTCGGCGGGAACAGATACGCAGTATTTT.

A remark on this clone: Additional DNA sequences in this sample encode the identical CDR3. The chain combines TRBV5-1 with TRBJ2-7, with 10 bases lining up with TRBD1. Losses at the gene ends were 3 bases for V and 3 bases for J; bases not matched to a gene: 6. The CDR3 covers 15 residues. Germline loops: CDR1 SGHRS, CDR2 YFSETQ. CDR3 sequence: CASSYTGTGVYEQYF. The DNA for the CDR3 is TGCGCCAGCAGCTACACCGGGACAGGGGTCTACGAGCAGTACTTC.

V gene TRBV18 combines with J gene TRBJ2-2; 9 nucleotides align to TRBD1. The V and J ends lost 3 bases and 5 bases, in that order; junction bases with no gene match: 4. The V gene's germline CDR1 is KGHSH and CDR2 LQKENI. This CDR3 spans 15 amino acids. The CDR3 spells CASSPGQGATGELFF. The DNA for the CDR3 is TGTGCCAGCTCACCGGGACAGGGAGCGACCGGGGAGCTGTTTTTT.

This clone was recorded only once. The chain links TRBV25-1 to TRBJ2-2; D unclear. This CDR3 has 13 amino acids. Trimming left V 6 bases short and J 0 bases short, with 5 bases between. In germline, CDR1 is MGHDK, CDR2 SYGVNS. As DNA, the CDR3 is TGTGCCAGCAGACGCGCGAACACCGGGGAGCTGTTTTTT. Translated: CASRRANTGELFF.

This clone was seen once. The chain combines TRBV5-1 with TRBJ1-1; unclear D gene. V was trimmed by 2 bases and J by 1 base, leaving 6 bases between them. This CDR3 comprises 13 residues. Germline V gene lookup returns CDR1 SGHRS and CDR2 YFSETQ. The CDR3 DNA sequence: TGCGCCAGCAGCTTTAACACGAACACTGAAGCTTTCTTT. The encoded protein is CASSFNTNTEAFF. Full variable domain (outside the CDR3, taken from reference TRBV5-1 and TRBJ1-1): KAGVTQTPRYLIKTRGQQVTLSCSPISGHRSVSWYQQTPGQGLQFLFEYFSETQRNKGNFPGRFSGRQFSNSRSEMNVSTLELGDSALYLCASSFNTNTEAFFGQGTRLTVV.

J is TRBJ1-1 and V is TRBV11-2; D ambiguous. Trimming left V 5 bases short and J 6 bases short, with 10 bases between. Germline V gene data show CDR1 as SGHAT and CDR2 as FQNNGV. CDR3 length: 12 residues. The CDR3 sequence is CASSSTGSEAFF. CDR3 nucleotides: TGTGCCAGCAGCAGTACGGGGTCTGAAGCTTTCTTT.

The chain combines TRBV5-5 with TRBJ2-3, with D tentatively TRBD2 (6 bases). Germline V gene sequence: CDR1 SGHKS, CDR2 YYEKEE (reference sequence). V lost 4 bases to trimming and J lost 2 bases, with 14 bases between them. The CDR3 contains 15 residues. CDR3 region: CASSPRSGITDTQYF. The DNA for the CDR3 is TGTGCCAGCAGCCCCCGTAGCGGAATCACAGATACGCAGTATTTT.